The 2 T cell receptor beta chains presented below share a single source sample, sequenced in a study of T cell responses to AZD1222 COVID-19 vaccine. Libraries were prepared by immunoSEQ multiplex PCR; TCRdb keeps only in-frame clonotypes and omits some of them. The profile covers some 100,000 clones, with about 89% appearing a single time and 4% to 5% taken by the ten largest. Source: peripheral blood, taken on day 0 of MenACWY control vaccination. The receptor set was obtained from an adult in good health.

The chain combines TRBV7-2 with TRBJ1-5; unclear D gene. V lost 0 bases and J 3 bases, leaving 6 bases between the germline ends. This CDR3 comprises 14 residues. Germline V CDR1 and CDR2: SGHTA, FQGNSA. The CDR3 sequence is CASSLAADNQPQHF. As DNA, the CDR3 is TGTGCCAGCAGCTTAGCGGCGGACAATCAGCCCCAGCATTTT.

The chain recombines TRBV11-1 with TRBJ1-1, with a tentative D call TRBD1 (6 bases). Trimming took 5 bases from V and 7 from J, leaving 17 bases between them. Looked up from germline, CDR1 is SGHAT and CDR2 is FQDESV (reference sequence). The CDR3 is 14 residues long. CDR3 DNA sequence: TGTGCCAGCAGCCCTGGGGGGGCGGGGGATGAAGCTTTCTTT. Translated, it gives CASSPGGAGDEAFF.